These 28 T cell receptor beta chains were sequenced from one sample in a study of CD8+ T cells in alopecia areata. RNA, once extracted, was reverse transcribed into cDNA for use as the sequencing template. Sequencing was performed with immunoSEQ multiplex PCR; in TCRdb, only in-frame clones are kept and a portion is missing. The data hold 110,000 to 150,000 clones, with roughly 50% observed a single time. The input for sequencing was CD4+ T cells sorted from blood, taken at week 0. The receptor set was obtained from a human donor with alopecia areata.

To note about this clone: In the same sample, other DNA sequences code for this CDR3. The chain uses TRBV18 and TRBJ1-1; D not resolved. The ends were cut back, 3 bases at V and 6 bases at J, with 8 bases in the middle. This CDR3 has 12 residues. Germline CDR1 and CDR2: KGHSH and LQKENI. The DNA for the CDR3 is TGTGCCAGCTCACCGGATTTAGCTGAAGCTTTCTTT. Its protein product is CASSPDLAEAFF.

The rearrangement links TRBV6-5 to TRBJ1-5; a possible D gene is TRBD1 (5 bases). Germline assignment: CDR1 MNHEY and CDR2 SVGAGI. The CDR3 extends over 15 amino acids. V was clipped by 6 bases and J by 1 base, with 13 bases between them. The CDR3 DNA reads TGTGCCAGCAGCTTGTCCCGGGGGAGCAATCAGCCCCAGCATTTT. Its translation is CASSLSRGSNQPQHF.

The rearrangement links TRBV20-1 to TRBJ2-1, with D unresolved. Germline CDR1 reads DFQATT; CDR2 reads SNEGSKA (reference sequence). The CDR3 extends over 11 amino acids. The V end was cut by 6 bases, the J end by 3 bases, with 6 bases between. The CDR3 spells CSASGYNEQFF. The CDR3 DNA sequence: TGCAGTGCATCCGGCTACAATGAGCAGTTCTTC.

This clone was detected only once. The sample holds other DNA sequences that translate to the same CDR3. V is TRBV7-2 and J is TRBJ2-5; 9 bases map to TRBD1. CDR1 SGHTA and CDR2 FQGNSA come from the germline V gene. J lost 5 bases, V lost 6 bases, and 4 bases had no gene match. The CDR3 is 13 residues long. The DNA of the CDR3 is TGTGCCAGCAGTCTTGGACAGGGGGAGACCCAGTACTTC. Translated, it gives CASSLGQGETQYF. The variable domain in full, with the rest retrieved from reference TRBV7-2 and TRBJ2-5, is GAGVSQSPSNKVTEKGKDVELRCDPISGHTALYWYRQSLGQGLEFLIYFQGNSAPDKSGLPSDRFSAERTGGSVSTLTIQRTQQEDSAVYLCASSLGQGETQYFGPGTRLLVL.

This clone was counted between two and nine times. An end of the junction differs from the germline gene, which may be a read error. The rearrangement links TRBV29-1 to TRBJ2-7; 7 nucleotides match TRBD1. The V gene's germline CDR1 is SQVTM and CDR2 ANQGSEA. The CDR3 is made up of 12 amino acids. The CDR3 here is CSVEGQTYGQYF. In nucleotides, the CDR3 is TGCAGCGTTGAGGGACAGACCTACGGGCAGTACTTC.

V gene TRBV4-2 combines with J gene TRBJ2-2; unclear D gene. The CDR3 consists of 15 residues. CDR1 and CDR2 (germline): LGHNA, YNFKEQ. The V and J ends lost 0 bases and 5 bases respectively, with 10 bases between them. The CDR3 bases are TGTGCCAGCAGCCAAGAGTGGACGGCTACCGGGGAGCTGTTTTTT. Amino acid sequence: CASSQEWTATGELFF.

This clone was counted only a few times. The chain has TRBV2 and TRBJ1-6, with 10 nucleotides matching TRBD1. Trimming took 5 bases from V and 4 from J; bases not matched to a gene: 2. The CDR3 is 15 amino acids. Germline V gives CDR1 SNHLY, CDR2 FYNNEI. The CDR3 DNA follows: TGTGCCAGCAGTCGGGACAGGGGTTATAATTCACCCCTCCACTTT. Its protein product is CASSRDRGYNSPLHF.

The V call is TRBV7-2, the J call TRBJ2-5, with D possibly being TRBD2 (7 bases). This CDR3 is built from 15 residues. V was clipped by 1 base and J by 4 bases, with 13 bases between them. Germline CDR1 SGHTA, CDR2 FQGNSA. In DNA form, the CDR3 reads TGTGCCAGCAGCTTAGATGGGGGGGCAGGAGAGACCCAGTACTTC. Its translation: CASSLDGGAGETQYF.

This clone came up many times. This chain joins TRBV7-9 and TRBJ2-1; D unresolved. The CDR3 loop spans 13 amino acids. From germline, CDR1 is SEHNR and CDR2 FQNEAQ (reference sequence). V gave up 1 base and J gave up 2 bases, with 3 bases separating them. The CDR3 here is CASSLGTYNEQFF. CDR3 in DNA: TGTGCCAGCAGCTTAGGGACCTACAATGAGCAGTTCTTC.

The CDR3 is CASSPRDRGEAGANVLTF. The CDR3 region has the DNA TGTGCCAGCAGCCCCCGGGACAGGGGAGAGGCTGGGGCCAACGTCCTGACTTTC. V is TRBV9 and J is TRBJ2-6, with 10 positions matching TRBD1. J gave up 2 bases and V 4 bases, and 9 bases lay outside the gene matches. The CDR3 consists of 18 residues. Germline CDR1 reads SGDLS; CDR2 reads YYNGEE.

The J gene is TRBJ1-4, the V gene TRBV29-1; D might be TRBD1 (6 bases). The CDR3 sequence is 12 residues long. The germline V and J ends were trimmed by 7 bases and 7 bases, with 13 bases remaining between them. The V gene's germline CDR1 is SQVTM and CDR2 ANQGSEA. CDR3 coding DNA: TGCAGCGCGGGGGCCATTGGTGAAAAACTGTTTTTT. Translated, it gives CSAGAIGEKLFF.

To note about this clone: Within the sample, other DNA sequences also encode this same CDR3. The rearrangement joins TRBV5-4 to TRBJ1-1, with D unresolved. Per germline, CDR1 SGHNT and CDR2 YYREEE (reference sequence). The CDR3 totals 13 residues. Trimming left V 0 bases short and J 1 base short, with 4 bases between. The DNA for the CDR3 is TGTGCCAGCAGCTTGGACAGGAACACTGAAGCTTTCTTT. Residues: CASSLDRNTEAFF.

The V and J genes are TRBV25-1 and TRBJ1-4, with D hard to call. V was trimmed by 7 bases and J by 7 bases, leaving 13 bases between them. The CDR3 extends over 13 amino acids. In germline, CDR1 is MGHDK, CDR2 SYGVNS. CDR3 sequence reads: CASTTAGSEKLFF. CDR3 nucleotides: TGTGCCAGCACTACCGCCGGAAGTGAAAAACTGTTTTTT.

The DNA for the CDR3 is TGCGCCAGCAGCCAAGAAGGTGTGCGGGATCCGCAGTATTTT. Its translation: CASSQEGVRDPQYF. This sequence joins TRBV4-3 and TRBJ2-3; TRBD2 is a possible D gene (6 bases). CDR3 length equals 14 residues. Germline CDR1 and CDR2: LGHNA and YSLEER. Deletions cut 0 bases from V and 10 bases from J, with 14 bases between.

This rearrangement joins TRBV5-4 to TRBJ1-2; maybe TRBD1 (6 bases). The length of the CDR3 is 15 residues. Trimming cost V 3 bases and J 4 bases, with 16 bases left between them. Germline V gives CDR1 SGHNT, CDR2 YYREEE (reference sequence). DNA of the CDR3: TGTGCCAGCAGCTACCGACAGGAGTCGTTCTATGGCTACACCTTC. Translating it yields CASSYRQESFYGYTF.

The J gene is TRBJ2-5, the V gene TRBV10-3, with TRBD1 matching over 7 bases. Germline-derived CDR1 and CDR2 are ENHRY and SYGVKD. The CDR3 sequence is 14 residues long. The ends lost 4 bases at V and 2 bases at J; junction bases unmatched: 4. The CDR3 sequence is CAISGRQGQETQYF. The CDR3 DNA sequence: TGTGCCATCAGTGGTAGACAGGGACAAGAGACCCAGTACTTC.

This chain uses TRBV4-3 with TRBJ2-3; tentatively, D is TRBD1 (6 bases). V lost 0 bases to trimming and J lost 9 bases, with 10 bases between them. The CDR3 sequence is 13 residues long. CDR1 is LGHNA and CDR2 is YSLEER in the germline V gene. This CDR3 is CASSQDLQGTQYF. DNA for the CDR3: TGCGCCAGCAGCCAAGATCTACAGGGAACGCAGTATTTT.

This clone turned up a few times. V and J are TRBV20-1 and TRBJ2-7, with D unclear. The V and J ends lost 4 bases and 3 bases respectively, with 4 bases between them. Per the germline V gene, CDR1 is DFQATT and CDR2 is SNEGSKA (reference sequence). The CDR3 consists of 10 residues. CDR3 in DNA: TGCAGTGCTACGTTCTACGAGCAGTACTTC. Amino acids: CSATFYEQYF.

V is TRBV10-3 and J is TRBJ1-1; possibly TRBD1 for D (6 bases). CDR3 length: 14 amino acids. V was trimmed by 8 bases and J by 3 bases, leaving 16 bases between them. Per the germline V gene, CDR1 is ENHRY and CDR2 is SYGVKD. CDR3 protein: CAIRPSQGHTEAFF. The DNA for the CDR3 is TGTGCCATCCGTCCCTCCCAGGGGCACACTGAAGCTTTCTTT.

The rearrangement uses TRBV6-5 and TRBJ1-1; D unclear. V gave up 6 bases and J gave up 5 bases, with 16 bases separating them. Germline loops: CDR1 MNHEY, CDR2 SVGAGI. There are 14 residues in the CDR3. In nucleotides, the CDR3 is TGTGCCAGCAGCCCAGACTTAGGAGGGACTGAAGCTTTCTTT. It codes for CASSPDLGGTEAFF.

The CDR3 sequence: CASSRGPGTDIFNYGYTF. For the CDR3, the DNA is TGTGCCAGCAGCCGTGGACCCGGGACAGACATTTTTAACTATGGCTACACCTTC. The J gene is TRBJ1-2, the V gene TRBV7-2, with 7 bases identical to TRBD1. CDR1 and CDR2 from the germline V gene are SGHTA and FQGNSA. The CDR3 runs to 18 residues. The junction had 16 bases not matched to a gene; V was cut back by 5 bases and J by 1 base.

Here the CDR3 DNA reads TGTGCCAGCACCTCGACGGTCCTAGGCACCGGGGAGCTGTTTTTT. Translating it yields CASTSTVLGTGELFF. The J gene is TRBJ2-2, the V gene TRBV2; no definite D call. V was shortened by 7 bases and J by 4 bases, with 16 bases between the two germline ends. Per the germline V gene, CDR1 is SNHLY and CDR2 is FYNNEI. The CDR3 covers 15 residues.

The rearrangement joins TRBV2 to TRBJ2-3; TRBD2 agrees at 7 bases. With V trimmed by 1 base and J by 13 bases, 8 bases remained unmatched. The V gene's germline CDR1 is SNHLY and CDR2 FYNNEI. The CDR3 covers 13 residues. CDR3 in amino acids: CASSEGLAGLKYF. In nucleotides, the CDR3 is TGTGCCAGCAGTGAAGGACTAGCCGGCCTCAAGTATTTT.

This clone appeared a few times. The CDR3 DNA is TGTGCCAGCAGCTCGGGGACAGGGATGGTTGCAGATACGCAGTATTTT. This gives the protein CASSSGTGMVADTQYF. V and J are TRBV7-9 and TRBJ2-3, with TRBD1 identical over 9 bases. Germline CDR1 and CDR2: SEHNR and FQNEAQ (reference sequence). CDR3 length equals 16 residues. V lost 4 bases and J lost 4; bases outside the gene matches: 9.

This chain's CDR3 is CASSSTGRQETQYF. CDR3 nucleotides: TGTGCCAGCAGCTCGACAGGGCGTCAGGAGACCCAGTACTTC. The chain uses TRBV13 and TRBJ2-5; 7 nucleotides align to TRBD1. CDR3 length: 14 residues. The germline CDR1 and CDR2 sequences are PRHDT and FYEKMQ (reference sequence). The junction had 7 bases not matched to a gene; V was cut back by 4 bases and J by 5 bases.

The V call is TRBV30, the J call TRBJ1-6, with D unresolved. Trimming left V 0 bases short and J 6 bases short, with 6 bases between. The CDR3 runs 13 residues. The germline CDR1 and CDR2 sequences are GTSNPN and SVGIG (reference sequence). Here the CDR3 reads CAWSVNSNSPLHF. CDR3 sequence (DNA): TGTGCCTGGAGTGTAAACAGTAATTCACCCCTCCACTTT.

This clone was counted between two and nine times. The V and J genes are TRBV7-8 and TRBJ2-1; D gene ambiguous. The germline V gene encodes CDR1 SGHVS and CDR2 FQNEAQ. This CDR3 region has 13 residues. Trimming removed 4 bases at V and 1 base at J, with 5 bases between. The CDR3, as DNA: TGTGCCAGCAGCTCCGGGTCCTACAATGAGCAGTTCTTC. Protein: CASSSGSYNEQFF.

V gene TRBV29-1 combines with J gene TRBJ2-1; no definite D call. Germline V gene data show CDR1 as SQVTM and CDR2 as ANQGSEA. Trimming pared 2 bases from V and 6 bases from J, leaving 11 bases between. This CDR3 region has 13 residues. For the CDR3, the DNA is TGCAGCGTTGAAATGCGGCTTGCCAATGAGCAGTTCTTC. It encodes CSVEMRLANEQFF.